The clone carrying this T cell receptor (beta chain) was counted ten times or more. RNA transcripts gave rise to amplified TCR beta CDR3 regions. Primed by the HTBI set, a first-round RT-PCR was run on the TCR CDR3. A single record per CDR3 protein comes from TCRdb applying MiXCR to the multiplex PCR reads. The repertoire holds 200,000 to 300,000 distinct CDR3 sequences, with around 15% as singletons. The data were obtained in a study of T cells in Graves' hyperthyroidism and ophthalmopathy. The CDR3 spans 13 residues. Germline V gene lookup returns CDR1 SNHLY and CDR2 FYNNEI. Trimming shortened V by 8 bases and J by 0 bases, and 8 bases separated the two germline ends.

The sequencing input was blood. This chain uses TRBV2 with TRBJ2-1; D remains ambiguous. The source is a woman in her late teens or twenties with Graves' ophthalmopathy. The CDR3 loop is CASGRSSYNEQFF. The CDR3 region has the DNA TGTGCCAGCGGTCGGAGCTCCTACAATGAGCAGTTCTTC.